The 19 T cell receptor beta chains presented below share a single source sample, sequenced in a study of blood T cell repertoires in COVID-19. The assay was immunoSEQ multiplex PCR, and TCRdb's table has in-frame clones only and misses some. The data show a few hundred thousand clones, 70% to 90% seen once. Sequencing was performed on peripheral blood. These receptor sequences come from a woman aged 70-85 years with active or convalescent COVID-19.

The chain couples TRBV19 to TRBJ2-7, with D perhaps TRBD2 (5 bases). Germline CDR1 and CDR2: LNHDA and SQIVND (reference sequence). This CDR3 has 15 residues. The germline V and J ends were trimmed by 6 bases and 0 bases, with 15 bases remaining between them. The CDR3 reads CASSPRLAFSYEQYF. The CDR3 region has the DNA TGTGCCAGTAGCCCCCGGTTAGCGTTCTCCTACGAGCAGTACTTC.

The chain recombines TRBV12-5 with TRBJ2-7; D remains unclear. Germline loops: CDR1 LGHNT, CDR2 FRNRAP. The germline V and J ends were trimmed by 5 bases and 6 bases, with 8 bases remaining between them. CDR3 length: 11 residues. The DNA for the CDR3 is TGTGCTAGTGGTATTAGTGCCGAGCAGTACTTC. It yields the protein CASGISAEQYF.

Here the CDR3 reads CASSVSGTAVETQYF. DNA of the CDR3: TGTGCCAGCAGCGTCTCCGGGACAGCCGTAGAGACCCAGTACTTC. This chain uses TRBV9 with TRBJ2-5; 7 bases map to TRBD1. This CDR3 region has 15 residues. CDR1 SGDLS and CDR2 YYNGEE come from the germline V gene. Trimming removed 2 bases from V and 4 bases from J; junction bases left unmatched: 8.

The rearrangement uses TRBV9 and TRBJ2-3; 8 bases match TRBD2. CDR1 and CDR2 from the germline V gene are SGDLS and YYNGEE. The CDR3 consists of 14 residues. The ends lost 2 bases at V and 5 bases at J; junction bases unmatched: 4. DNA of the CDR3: TGTGCCAGCAGCGTGGCGGGGGGCAAAGATACGCAGTATTTT. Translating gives CASSVAGGKDTQYF.

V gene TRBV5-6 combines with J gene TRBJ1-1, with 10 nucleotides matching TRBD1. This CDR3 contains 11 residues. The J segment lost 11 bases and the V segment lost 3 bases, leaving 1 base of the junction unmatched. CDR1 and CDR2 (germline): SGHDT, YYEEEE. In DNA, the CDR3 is TGTGCCAGCAGCTCGGACAGGGGGGCTTTCTTT. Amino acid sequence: CASSSDRGAFF.

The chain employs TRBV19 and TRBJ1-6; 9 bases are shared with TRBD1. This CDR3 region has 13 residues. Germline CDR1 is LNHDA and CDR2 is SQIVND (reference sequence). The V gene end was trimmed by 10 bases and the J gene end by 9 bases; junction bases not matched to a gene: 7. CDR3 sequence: CAIQETGGSPLHF. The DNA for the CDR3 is TGTGCCATTCAGGAGACAGGGGGTTCACCCCTCCACTTT.

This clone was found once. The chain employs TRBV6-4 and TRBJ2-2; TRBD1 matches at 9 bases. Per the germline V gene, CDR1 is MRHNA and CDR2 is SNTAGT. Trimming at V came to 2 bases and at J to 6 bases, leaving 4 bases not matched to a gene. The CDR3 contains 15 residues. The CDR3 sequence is CASSDGTGIAGELFF. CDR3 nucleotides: TGTGCCAGCAGTGACGGGACAGGGATTGCCGGGGAGCTGTTTTTT.

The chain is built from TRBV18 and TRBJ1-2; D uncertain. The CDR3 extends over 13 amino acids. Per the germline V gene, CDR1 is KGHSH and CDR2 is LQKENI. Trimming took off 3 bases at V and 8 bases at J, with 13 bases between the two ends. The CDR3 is CASSPQAGQGYTF. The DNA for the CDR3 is TGTGCCAGCTCACCCCAGGCTGGCCAAGGCTACACCTTC.

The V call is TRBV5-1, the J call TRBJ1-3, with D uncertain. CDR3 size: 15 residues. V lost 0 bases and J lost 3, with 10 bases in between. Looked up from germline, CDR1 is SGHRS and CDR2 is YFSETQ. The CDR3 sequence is CASSLGGQNGNTIYF. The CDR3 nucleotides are TGCGCCAGCAGCTTGGGTGGGCAGAATGGAAACACCATATATTTT. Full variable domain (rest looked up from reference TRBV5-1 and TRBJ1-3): KAGVTQTPRYLIKTRGQQVTLSCSPISGHRSVSWYQQTPGQGLQFLFEYFSETQRNKGNFPGRFSGRQFSNSRSEMNVSTLELGDSALYLCASSLGGQNGNTIYFGEGSWLTVV.

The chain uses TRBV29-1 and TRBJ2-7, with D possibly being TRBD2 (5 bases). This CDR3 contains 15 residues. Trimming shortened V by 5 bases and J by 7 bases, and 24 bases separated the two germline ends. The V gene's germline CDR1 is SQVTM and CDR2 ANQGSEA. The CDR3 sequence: CSVQVPGSRPLEQYF. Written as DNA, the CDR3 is TGCAGCGTTCAAGTTCCGGGATCCCGCCCATTGGAGCAGTACTTC.

The CDR3 DNA sequence: TGCGCCAGCAGCCAAGATTTGGCAGTTGAAAAACTGTTTTTT. Protein sequence: CASSQDLAVEKLFF. This chain links TRBV4-3 with TRBJ1-4; D not resolved. Looked up from germline, CDR1 is LGHNA and CDR2 is YSLEER. The CDR3 contains 14 residues. Deletions cut 0 bases from V and 7 bases from J, with 9 bases between.

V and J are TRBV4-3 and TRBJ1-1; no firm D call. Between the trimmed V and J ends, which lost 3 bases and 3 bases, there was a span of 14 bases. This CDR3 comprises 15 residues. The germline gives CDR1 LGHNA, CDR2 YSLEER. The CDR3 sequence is CASSQDFSRDTEAFF. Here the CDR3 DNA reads TGCGCCAGCAGCCAGGACTTTTCGAGGGACACTGAAGCTTTCTTT.

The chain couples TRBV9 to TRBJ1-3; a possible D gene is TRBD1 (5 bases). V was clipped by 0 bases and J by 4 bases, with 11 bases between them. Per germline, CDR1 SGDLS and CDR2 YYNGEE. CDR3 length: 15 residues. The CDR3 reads CASSVEGYGGNTIYF. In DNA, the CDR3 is TGTGCCAGCAGCGTAGAGGGGTATGGGGGAAACACCATATATTTT.

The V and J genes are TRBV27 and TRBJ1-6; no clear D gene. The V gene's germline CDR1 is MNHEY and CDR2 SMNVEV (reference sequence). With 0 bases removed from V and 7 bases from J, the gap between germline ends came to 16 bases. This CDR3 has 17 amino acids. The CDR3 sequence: CASSLSSRGQRNSPLHF. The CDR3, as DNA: TGTGCCAGCAGTTTATCGTCTCGCGGGCAGCGGAATTCACCCCTCCACTTT.

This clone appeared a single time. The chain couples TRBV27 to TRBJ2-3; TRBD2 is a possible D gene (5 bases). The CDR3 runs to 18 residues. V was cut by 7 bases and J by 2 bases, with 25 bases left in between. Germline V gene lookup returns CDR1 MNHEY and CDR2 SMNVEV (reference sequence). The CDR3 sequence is CASTLRDPAVHPTDTQYF. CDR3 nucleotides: TGTGCCAGCACCCTGAGGGATCCAGCGGTACATCCCACAGATACGCAGTATTTT.

In nucleotides, the CDR3 is TGTGCCAGCAGCTTACTGGGGAGGGAGGGAGATACGCAGTATTTT. This encodes CASSLLGREGDTQYF. V and J are TRBV7-6 and TRBJ2-3, with 7 positions matching TRBD2. The junction had 7 bases not matched to a gene; V was cut back by 2 bases and J by 5 bases. This CDR3 is built from 15 residues. Looked up from germline, CDR1 is SGHVS and CDR2 is FNYEAQ.

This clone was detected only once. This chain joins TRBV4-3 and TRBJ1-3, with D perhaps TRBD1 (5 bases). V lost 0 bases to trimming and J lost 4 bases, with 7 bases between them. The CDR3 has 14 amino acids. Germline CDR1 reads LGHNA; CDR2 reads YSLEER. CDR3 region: CASSQDGGGNTIYF. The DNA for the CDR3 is TGCGCCAGCAGCCAAGATGGGGGGGGAAACACCATATATTTT.

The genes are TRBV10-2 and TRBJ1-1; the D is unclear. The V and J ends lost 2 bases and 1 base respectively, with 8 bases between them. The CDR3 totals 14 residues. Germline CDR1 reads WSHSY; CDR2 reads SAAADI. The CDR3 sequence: CASSEGPSNTEAFF. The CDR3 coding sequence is TGCGCCAGCAGTGAGGGGCCTTCGAACACTGAAGCTTTCTTT.

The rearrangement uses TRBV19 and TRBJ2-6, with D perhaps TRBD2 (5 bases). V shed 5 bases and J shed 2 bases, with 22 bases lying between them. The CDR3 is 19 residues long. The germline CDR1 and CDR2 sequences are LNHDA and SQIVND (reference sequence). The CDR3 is CASSPLWRLPEAGANVLTF. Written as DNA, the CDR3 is TGTGCCAGTAGTCCACTATGGAGACTACCTGAGGCTGGGGCCAACGTCCTGACTTTC.